The T cell receptor (beta chain) under discussion was sequenced for a study of CD8+CD57+ T cells in acquired aplastic anemia. Overall study: The average for DNA from sorted CD4+ and CD8+ cells was 3.2 ug.

It was genomic DNA that served as the template for profiling TCR beta VDJ and CDR3. MiXCR, applied by TCRdb to the reads, yields one record per CDR3 protein. The sample includes under 150,000 distinct CDR3 sequences, approximately 41% seen only once; the top ten take around 2.7%. The study's findings and limits: The study identified around 28 CD8+ CDR3 sequences shared by patients and controls. Any difference that existed in CD8+ Simpson's diversity between patients and controls was not significant.

The sequenced patients had an expansion of CD8+CD57+ cells seen by flow cytometry. Turning to this clonotype: Its target is unknown.

Germline V gene sequence: CDR1 ENHRY, CDR2 SYGVKD. The J segment lost 6 bases and the V segment lost 0 bases, leaving 5 bases of the junction unmatched. CDR3 length equals 15 residues. The chain is built from TRBV10-3 and TRBJ1-2; 9 bases fit TRBD1. Input material: sorted CD4+, CD8+, or CD8+CD57+ T cells (not recorded which) from PBMCs. This clonotype was obtained from a human donor with aplastic anemia. The CDR3 nucleotides are TGTGCCATCAGTGAGTCGAGGGACAGGGCTAATGGCTACACCTTC. Protein: CAISESRDRANGYTF.